This is a list of T cell receptor beta chains from one sample in a study of blood T cell repertoires in COVID-19. This table comes from immunoSEQ multiplex PCR, and its TCRdb copy is limited to in-frame clones, with some not included. The profile covers approximately 120,000 clones, with 75% to 90% appearing a single time and 15% to 20% taken by the ten largest. The sample was peripheral blood. The source is a woman aged 45-65 years who had recovered from COVID-19. CDR3s include the opening cysteine and the closing phenylalanine or tryptophan. A D gene is named only where the DNA matches it firmly. The listing skips clone size in some rows; elsewhere it reads once, few, many or a size class.

cdr3_aa cdr3_nt j_call v_call clone_size d_call
CASSPDRFRPNQPQHF TGTGCCAGCAGCCCGGACAGGTTTCGCCCAAATCAGCCCCAGCATTTT TRBJ1-5 TRBV7-9 NA TRBD1
CASAPAGGFRGDTQYF TGTGCCAGTGCTCCAGCGGGAGGGTTTCGGGGAGATACGCAGTATTTT TRBJ2-3 TRBV19 once TRBD2
CASSQARAGELFF TGTGCCAGCAGCCAAGCCAGGGCCGGGGAGCTGTTTTTT TRBJ2-2 TRBV3-1/TRBV3-2 NA NA
CAWSVMTGRQYF TGTGCCTGGAGTGTAATGACAGGGCGGCAGTACTTC TRBJ2-7 TRBV30 once TRBD1
CASSPSGSAYEQYF TGTGCCAGTAGTCCGAGCGGGAGTGCCTACGAGCAGTACTTC TRBJ2-7 TRBV19 NA TRBD2
CASSGTGLGTDTQYF TGTGCCAGCTCAGGGACAGGGTTGGGCACAGATACGCAGTATTTT TRBJ2-3 TRBV18 NA TRBD1
CASSELGQGISPLHF TGTGCCAGCAGTGAACTGGGACAGGGAATTTCACCCCTCCACTTT TRBJ1-6 TRBV2 NA TRBD1
CASSLSQGVRSGNTIYF TGTGCCAGCAGCTTGAGCCAGGGGGTACGATCTGGAAACACCATATATTTT TRBJ1-3 TRBV5-6 NA TRBD1
CASSLGQGAGDTQYF TGCGCCAGCAGCTTGGGACAGGGGGCGGGAGATACGCAGTATTTT TRBJ2-3 TRBV5-1 NA TRBD1
CASSLRLAGVGDNEQFF TGTGCCAGCAGCTTGAGACTAGCGGGAGTCGGGGACAATGAGCAGTTCTTC TRBJ2-1 TRBV11-2 NA TRBD2